Listed below are T cell receptor beta chains from one sample, sequenced in a study of blood T cell repertoires in COVID-19. This table comes from immunoSEQ multiplex PCR, and its TCRdb copy is limited to in-frame clones, with some not included. The table lists some 450,000 clones, around 88% of them singletons. The sequencing input was peripheral blood. The receptors come from a woman between 45 and 60 years old with COVID-19, enrolled during active disease. Both conserved end residues are part of each CDR3. The order of the fields is clone size, J gene, CDR3 length, V gene, D gene, CDR3 DNA, CDR3 protein. D genes are given only for firm matches. Size values are once, few and many counts, or a class for expanded clones, and some rows have none.

NA TRBJ1-2 12 TRBV2 TRBD1 TGTGCCAGCAGTGAGGACAGGTTCGGCTACACCTTC CASSEDRFGYTF
few TRBJ1-1 16 TRBV5-4 NA TGTGCCAGCAGCTGGGGGGGGACAATCGTCGGCACTGAAGCTTTCTTT CASSWGGTIVGTEAFF
NA TRBJ2-1 13 TRBV9 NA TGTGCCAGCAGCCCAGGGACCTACAATGAGCAGTTCTTC CASSPGTYNEQFF
NA TRBJ1-5 17 TRBV2 TRBD1 TGTGCCAGCAGTGGTCCCGGGACAGGGGCGGTGGACGAACCCCAGCATTTT CASSGPGTGAVDEPQHF
NA TRBJ1-2 11 TRBV20-1 NA TGCAGTGCTAGACAGGGCGGTGGCTACACCTTC CSARQGGGYTF
NA TRBJ1-1 15 TRBV5-1 TRBD1 TGCGCCAGCAGCTTGGGGGACAGGGGGCCGGACGAAGCTTTCTTT CASSLGDRGPDEAFF
NA TRBJ2-1 15 TRBV7-2 NA TGTGCCAGCAGCCGCCAGGCATCCTCCTACAATGAGCAGTTCTTC CASSRQASSYNEQFF
NA TRBJ2-6 18 TRBV27 NA TGTGCCAGCAGTGACCACAGGGTAGACTTGGGTGGGGCCAACGTCCTGACTTTC CASSDHRVDLGGANVLTF
NA TRBJ1-1 12 TRBV9 NA TGTGCCAGCAGCCAGGGGACCGATGAAGCTTTCTTT CASSQGTDEAFF
NA TRBJ1-6 17 TRBV5-6 NA TGTGCCAGCAGCCCGGCAACAGGGATCTCCTATAATTCACCCCTCCACTTT CASSPATGISYNSPLHF
once TRBJ1-2 14 TRBV5-1 NA TGCGCCAGCAGCTTGGCCTCTCCGGGTGGTGGCTACACCTTC CASSLASPGGGYTF
NA TRBJ2-5 14 TRBV7-2 NA TGTGCCAGCAGACCGAACAGGTTAGGGGAGACCCAGTACTTC CASRPNRLGETQYF
NA TRBJ1-4 17 TRBV21-1 NA TGTGCCAGCAGCAAGGGGACAGGGGGAAGTCCTAATGAAAAACTGTTTTTT CASSKGTGGSPNEKLFF
once TRBJ2-2 17 TRBV5-1 TRBD1 TGCGCCAGCAGCTCCGTCTCGACAGGGGTGAACCCCGGGGAGCTGTTTTTT CASSSVSTGVNPGELFF
NA TRBJ2-7 14 TRBV30 TRBD1 TGTGCCTGGAGCGGAGGGACAGGCCGGTCTCGGCAGTACTTC CAWSGGTGRSRQYF
NA TRBJ2-7 12 TRBV6-5 TRBD1 TGTGCCAGCGAACAGGGGACCTACGAGCAGTACTTC CASEQGTYEQYF
NA TRBJ1-1 13 TRBV6-4 NA TGTGCCAGCAGCAGGGACTCAAACACTGAAGCTTTCTTT CASSRDSNTEAFF
once TRBJ2-1 16 TRBV28 NA TGTGCCAGCAGTACTTACGGGGTTACTTCCTACAATGAGCAGTTCTTC CASSTYGVTSYNEQFF
NA TRBJ2-7 13 TRBV10-1 NA TGCGCCAGCAGTGAGGACACCACCTACGAGCAGTACTTC CASSEDTTYEQYF
once TRBJ1-4 15 TRBV7-2 TRBD1 TGTGCCAGCAGCTTAGATTCGAGGGGGCATGAAAAACTGTTTTTT CASSLDSRGHEKLFF
NA TRBJ2-1 15 TRBV15 TRBD1 TGTGCCACCAGCGGGTGGACAGGGAGTGGGAATGAGCAGTTCTTC CATSGWTGSGNEQFF
NA TRBJ1-2 14 TRBV15 NA TGTGCCACCAGCAGAGAGGACTCTAACTATGGCTACACCTTC CATSREDSNYGYTF
NA TRBJ2-7 15 TRBV7-9 TRBD1 TGTGCCAGCAGCTTAGAACGGGACAGGGGTTACGAGCAGTACTTC CASSLERDRGYEQYF
NA TRBJ1-2 12 TRBV19 NA TGTGCCAGTAGCCCTAACAACTATGGCTACACCTTC CASSPNNYGYTF
NA TRBJ2-3 19 TRBV24-1 TRBD2 TGTGCCACCAGTGATCCCTCTCGCGGGCCAGCGGGGGGGACAGATACGCAGTATTTT CATSDPSRGPAGGTDTQYF
NA TRBJ1-2 13 TRBV7-9 NA TGTGCCAGCAGCTTAGGGACAAACTATGGCTACACCTTC CASSLGTNYGYTF
NA TRBJ1-2 12 TRBV6-5 NA TGTGCCAGCAGTCTCCCTCCGGGAGGCTACACCTTC CASSLPPGGYTF
NA TRBJ1-2 15 TRBV2 TRBD1 TGTGCCAGCACTTTAAACAGGGGAGGTGAGCGTGGCTACACCTTC CASTLNRGGERGYTF
NA TRBJ1-1 15 TRBV5-1 TRBD1 TGCGCCAGCAGCCCCCGACAGGGGGCGCAGACTGAAGCTTTCTTT CASSPRQGAQTEAFF
NA TRBJ1-1 12 TRBV12-3/TRBV12-4 TRBD1 TGTGCCAGCAGTTGGACAGGGGCTGAAGCTTTCTTT CASSWTGAEAFF
NA TRBJ2-1 13 TRBV30 NA TGTGCCTGGAGTCCGGGACACCACAATGAGCAGTTCTTC CAWSPGHHNEQFF
NA TRBJ1-6 16 TRBV2 NA TGTGCCAGCAGTGAATTGGGAGCTGAAACCAATTCACCCCTCCACTTT CASSELGAETNSPLHF
NA TRBJ2-1 13 TRBV25-1 NA TGTGCCAGCATCTCAGGAGGGCGGAATGAGCAGTTCTTC CASISGGRNEQFF
NA TRBJ2-5 16 TRBV27 TRBD2 TGTGCCAGCAGGTGGAAAGCGGGGGGAAAAGGAGAGACCCAGTACTTC CASRWKAGGKGETQYF
NA TRBJ1-1 14 TRBV6-6 NA TGTGCCAGCAACACCAACAGGGCTGGGACTGAAGCTTTCTTT CASNTNRAGTEAFF
NA TRBJ1-2 11 TRBV12-3/TRBV12-4 NA TGTGCCAGCAGTCTCCGGACAGGCTACACCTTC CASSLRTGYTF
NA TRBJ1-6 15 TRBV19 TRBD1 TGTGCCACCCATAGACAGGGTTGGACGGATTCACCCCTCCACTTT CATHRQGWTDSPLHF
NA TRBJ1-2 14 TRBV3-1/TRBV3-2 TRBD1 TGTGCCAGCAGCCCAGCCTCGACAGGGACTGGCTACACCTTC CASSPASTGTGYTF
NA TRBJ1-3 16 TRBV11-2 NA TGTGCCAGCAGCGACCAATCCCGGGGTTCTGGAAACACCATATATTTT CASSDQSRGSGNTIYF
NA TRBJ1-1 13 TRBV19 NA TGTGCCAGTAGTTGGGAGGGGAGGACTGAAGCTTTCTTT CASSWEGRTEAFF
NA TRBJ2-5 14 TRBV7-9 NA TGTGCCAGCAGTTCTACAGGTGTCGGTGAGACCCAGTACTTC CASSSTGVGETQYF